The TCR beta chain under discussion was sequenced for a study of breast tumors, draining lymph nodes, adjacent tissues. Each CDR3 protein gets one entry after TCRdb re-called the multiplex PCR reads with MiXCR. The sample includes tens of thousands of distinct CDR3 sequences, about a third seen only once; the top ten take approximately 10%. This clonotype was found many times. Its target is not known. The study, taken as a whole, reports: Most tumor T cells seemingly derive from lymph node, then expand in tumor. Compared with lymph nodes, tumors were less diverse; compared with nontumor tissue, more.

This TCR was recovered from a female donor with breast cancer. Some clones in this sample may be carry-over from other donors' samples. Sequencing used breast tumor tissue.

In DNA form, the CDR3 reads TGCAGTGCTAGGTCTGTCTCGGGATTGGGGCAAGAGACCCAGTACTTC. This sequence encodes CSARSVSGLGQETQYF. The chain carries TRBV20-1 and TRBJ2-5; D possibly corresponds to TRBD2 (5 bases). Per germline, CDR1 DFQATT and CDR2 SNEGSKA (reference sequence). The CDR3 is 16 residues long. V lost 3 bases and J lost 2, with 19 bases in between.